The rows below give T cell receptor beta chains drawn from one sample of a study of OX40 agonist ivuxolimab in advanced cancers. Using immunoSEQ multiplex PCR, the repertoire was profiled, and TCRdb retains in-frame clones only, with some absent. The data hold approximately 20,000 clones, with 65% to 80% observed a single time. This material consisted of CD4+ or CD8+ T cells sorted from blood, taken in a trial of the OX40 agonist ivuxolimab. These receptors came from an adult with an advanced solid tumor such as melanoma, head and neck, liver or kidney cancer. Each CDR3 is given with its conserved first and last residue. The order of the fields is J gene, clone size, D gene, V gene, CDR3 protein, CDR3 DNA. D genes are given only for firm matches. The listing skips clone size in some rows; elsewhere it reads once, few, many or a size class.

TRBJ2-5,NA,NA,TRBV18,CASSPLTKETQYF,TGTGCCAGCTCACCGCTGACCAAGGAGACCCAGTACTTC
TRBJ2-7,NA,NA,TRBV5-5,CASSLVTGPTYEQYF,TGTGCCAGCAGCTTGGTGACCGGACCTACCTACGAGCAGTACTTC
TRBJ1-5,once,NA,TRBV19,CASSNWAPGNQPQHF,TGTGCCAGTAGTAATTGGGCCCCCGGGAATCAGCCCCAGCATTTT
TRBJ1-6,few,NA,TRBV11-2,CASSSSISHPRGNSPLHF,TGTGCCAGCAGCTCCAGTATCTCCCACCCCCGGGGTAATTCACCCCTCCACTTT
TRBJ2-5,few,TRBD2,TRBV5-4,CASRVRLAGATKVETQYF,TGTGCCAGCAGGGTAAGACTAGCGGGGGCGACTAAGGTAGAGACCCAGTACTTC
TRBJ1-5,NA,NA,TRBV5-6,CASSLTGNGQPQHF,TGTGCCAGCAGCTTGACAGGGAACGGTCAGCCCCAGCATTTT
TRBJ2-2,NA,TRBD2,TRBV4-1,CASSRVGGFTGELFF,TGCGCCAGCAGCCGAGTGGGGGGGTTCACCGGGGAGCTGTTTTTT
TRBJ1-1,NA,NA,TRBV14,CASSQDWRAIEAFF,TGTGCCAGCAGCCAAGATTGGCGGGCAATTGAAGCTTTCTTT
TRBJ1-1,NA,NA,TRBV5-6,CASSLRVGSIMNTEAFF,TGTGCCAGCAGCTTGAGGGTTGGGAGTATCATGAACACTGAAGCTTTCTTT
TRBJ2-3,NA,TRBD2,TRBV7-3,CASSRSSGASTDTQYF,TGTGCCAGCAGCCGGTCTAGCGGGGCCTCGACAGATACGCAGTATTTT
TRBJ1-2,NA,TRBD1,TRBV19,CASTPTGSLGYTF,TGTGCCAGTACCCCGACAGGGAGCCTCGGCTACACCTTC
TRBJ2-1,NA,NA,TRBV12-5,CASGSGQLQVDEQFF,TGTGCTAGTGGTTCAGGACAGCTCCAGGTTGATGAGCAGTTCTTC
TRBJ2-4,few,TRBD2,TRBV13,CASSSKIGLAGDLLAKNIQYF,TGTGCCAGCAGCTCGAAGATAGGACTAGCGGGGGACCTTCTAGCCAAAAACATTCAGTACTTC
TRBJ1-2,once,NA,TRBV6-6,CASTEFGQGNNGYTF,TGTGCCAGCACCGAGTTTGGGCAGGGGAATAATGGCTACACCTTC
TRBJ1-5,NA,TRBD1,TRBV6-1,CASSDQGGQGNQPQHF,TGTGCCAGCAGTGATCAGGGGGGACAGGGCAATCAGCCCCAGCATTTT
TRBJ1-6,NA,NA,TRBV2,CASSSQGPLHF,TGTGCCAGCAGTTCGCAGGGACCCCTCCACTTT
TRBJ2-5,few,NA,TRBV5-6,CASSSLTGETQYF,TGTGCCAGCAGCTCTTTAACAGGAGAGACCCAGTACTTC
TRBJ1-2,NA,TRBD1,TRBV18,CASSPGDRAGGYTF,TGTGCCAGCTCACCCGGGGACAGGGCCGGGGGCTACACCTTC
TRBJ1-1,medium-sized,TRBD1,TRBV30,CAWAGQYTEAFF,TGTGCCTGGGCGGGACAGTACACTGAAGCTTTCTTT
TRBJ1-2,NA,TRBD1,TRBV7-9,CASARRVDRAGYTF,TGTGCCAGCGCTCGCAGGGTAGACAGGGCTGGCTACACCTTC
TRBJ1-4,NA,NA,TRBV7-2,CASSSGNEKLFF,TGTGCCAGCAGCTCAGGAAACGAAAAACTGTTTTTT
TRBJ2-7,NA,NA,TRBV15,CATSRDLGGPKTIYEQYF,TGTGCCACCAGCAGAGATCTGGGAGGACCAAAAACTATCTACGAGCAGTACTTC
TRBJ2-5,NA,NA,TRBV9,CASSLSRQETQYF,TGTGCCAGCAGCCTATCCAGACAAGAGACCCAGTACTTC
TRBJ1-6,NA,NA,TRBV6-5,CASSQVGLQHSPLHF,TGTGCCAGCAGCCAGGTGGGACTGCAGCATTCACCCCTCCACTTT
TRBJ1-1,few,NA,TRBV20-1,CSARMNTEAFF,TGCAGTGCTCGAATGAACACTGAAGCTTTCTTT
TRBJ1-2,NA,NA,TRBV30,CAWRGEPGGYGYTF,TGTGCCTGGCGGGGGGAGCCGGGGGGCTATGGCTACACCTTC
TRBJ1-1,NA,NA,TRBV7-2,CASSSVGGRATEAFF,TGTGCCAGCAGCTCAGTGGGAGGAAGGGCCACTGAAGCTTTCTTT
TRBJ2-1,NA,NA,TRBV7-2,CASSEHGSSYNEQFF,TGTGCCAGCAGCGAACATGGGAGCTCCTACAATGAGCAGTTCTTC
TRBJ1-2,NA,NA,TRBV5-5,CASSFLGAGGGGYTF,TGTGCCAGCAGCTTTCTGGGGGCGGGAGGTGGCGGCTACACCTTC
TRBJ2-7,NA,TRBD2,TRBV5-4,CASSLRSGGFYEQYF,TGTGCCAGCAGCTTGAGGAGCGGGGGGTTCTACGAGCAGTACTTC
TRBJ1-5,NA,NA,TRBV9,CASSPPLGGGQPQHF,TGTGCCAGCAGCCCGCCGTTGGGGGGAGGTCAGCCCCAGCATTTT
TRBJ1-2,few,NA,TRBV6-5,CASTLGPFNYGYTF,TGTGCCAGCACCCTTGGGCCATTCAACTATGGCTACACCTTC
TRBJ2-2,NA,NA,TRBV6-5,CASSSFMGTGELFF,TGTGCCAGCAGTTCCTTCATGGGGACCGGGGAGCTGTTTTTT
TRBJ2-3,NA,NA,TRBV5-1,CASSSGQFIGETGRRGDTQYF,TGCGCCAGCAGCTCGGGACAGTTTATCGGGGAGACAGGGAGGAGAGGAGATACGCAGTATTTT
TRBJ2-5,few,TRBD1,TRBV5-1,CASSTGTGGALETQYF,TGCGCCAGCAGCACCGGGACAGGAGGGGCCCTAGAGACCCAGTACTTC
TRBJ2-2,NA,NA,TRBV30,CAWKGQNTGELFF,TGTGCCTGGAAAGGACAGAACACCGGGGAGCTGTTTTTT
TRBJ2-3,NA,NA,TRBV10-3,CAISRGSTDTQYF,TGTGCCATCAGCAGGGGTAGCACAGATACGCAGTATTTT
TRBJ1-1,NA,NA,TRBV5-6,CASSLEGITEAFF,TGTGCCAGCAGCTTGGAAGGGATCACTGAAGCTTTCTTT
TRBJ2-1,NA,TRBD1,TRBV2,CASSGQGAQQFF,TGTGCCAGCAGTGGACAGGGGGCCCAGCAGTTCTTC
TRBJ1-1,NA,NA,TRBV11-1,CASSHGQMNTEAFF,TGTGCCAGCAGCCACGGACAGATGAACACTGAAGCTTTCTTT
TRBJ2-1,NA,NA,TRBV7-7,CASSRLEGSNEQFF,TGTGCCAGCAGCCGACTAGAAGGAAGCAATGAGCAGTTCTTC
TRBJ2-5,NA,NA,TRBV6-5,CASRQGWGETQYF,TGTGCCAGCAGACAGGGATGGGGGGAGACCCAGTACTTC
TRBJ1-4,NA,NA,TRBV18,CASSDGGYNEKLFF,TGTGCCAGCTCGGATGGGGGATATAATGAAAAACTGTTTTTT
TRBJ1-1,NA,NA,TRBV30,CAWALSTQVAEAFF,TGTGCCTGGGCCCTAAGCACACAGGTGGCTGAAGCTTTCTTT
TRBJ2-4,once,NA,TRBV10-2,CASSEPTRKGDIQYF,TGCGCCAGCAGTGAGCCGACGAGAAAGGGGGACATTCAGTACTTC